These 28 T cell receptor beta chains share one sample of origin, sequenced in a study of a mutant IDH1 vaccine in newly diagnosed glioma. Repertoires were generated with immunoSEQ multiplex PCR, while TCRdb's copy carries only in-frame clones and drops some. In the table there are 110,000 or so clones, roughly 90% of which are singletons. The sample's time point: week 11, during vaccination. Each dose delivered 300 ug of mutant IDH1 20-mer peptide subcutaneously with imiquimod. No antigen has been identified for these receptors. Specimen: PBMCs, collected from a glioma patient whose treatment included an IDH1 peptide vaccine. The receptor set was obtained from a woman aged 45-65 years with glioma.

The genes are TRBV14 and TRBJ2-2; D is uncertain. The CDR3 runs to 15 residues. V was cut by 0 bases and J by 3 bases, with 8 bases left in between. CDR1 and CDR2 from the germline V gene are SGHDN and FVKESK. This chain's CDR3 is CASSQEYWDTGELFF. In nucleotides, the CDR3 is TGTGCCAGCAGCCAAGAATACTGGGACACCGGGGAGCTGTTTTTT.

The J gene is TRBJ2-2, the V gene TRBV29-1; D gene unclear. This CDR3 comprises 13 residues. Germline V CDR1 and CDR2: SQVTM, ANQGSEA. V was trimmed by 3 bases and J by 2 bases, leaving 7 bases between them. Written as DNA, the CDR3 is TGCAGCGTTGATCCCCTAAACACCGGGGAGCTGTTTTTT. It encodes CSVDPLNTGELFF.

This clone was seen just once. This chain joins TRBV28 and TRBJ1-6, with 8 bases that match TRBD1. This CDR3 is 14 amino acids long. Germline V CDR1 and CDR2: MDHEN, SYDVKM. The trim removed 3 bases at V and 6 bases at J, leaving 1 base unmatched. The DNA of the CDR3 is TGTGCCAGCAGTTTGGACAGGGTTAATTCACCCCTCCACTTT. Its translation: CASSLDRVNSPLHF.

This rearrangement joins TRBV27 to TRBJ2-7, with TRBD2 matching over 11 bases. The CDR3 length is 15 residues. Germline-derived CDR1 and CDR2 are MNHEY and SMNVEV (reference sequence). The ends lost 6 bases at V and 7 bases at J; junction bases unmatched: 11. CDR3 coding DNA: TGTGCCAGCAGACCTACTAGCGGGAGATTGGGGGAGCAGTACTTC. Its translation: CASRPTSGRLGEQYF.

The rearrangement joins TRBV13 to TRBJ2-5, with D possibly matching TRBD2 (6 bases). Germline V gene sequence: CDR1 PRHDT, CDR2 FYEKMQ (reference sequence). The CDR3 contains 13 residues. Trimming removed 6 bases from V and 7 bases from J, with 15 bases in between. The CDR3 region is CASRLGGEGTQYF. Written as DNA, the CDR3 is TGTGCCAGCAGACTGGGGGGAGAGGGGACCCAGTACTTC.

The V gene is TRBV6-1, the J gene TRBJ2-5; D is undetermined. The ends were cut back, 1 base at V and 4 bases at J, with 10 bases in the middle. CDR3 length: 14 residues. Germline V gene data show CDR1 as MNHNS and CDR2 as SASEGT. The CDR3: CASSEGGTLETQYF. CDR3 in DNA: TGTGCCAGCAGTGAAGGAGGAACTTTAGAGACCCAGTACTTC.

This clone appeared a few times. The rearrangement links TRBV18 to TRBJ1-5; D gene uncertain. V lost 2 bases and J lost 2, with 7 bases in between. Germline-derived CDR1 and CDR2 are KGHSH and LQKENI. This CDR3 region has 14 residues. The CDR3 loop reads CASSPVSGNQPQHF. In DNA form, the CDR3 reads TGTGCCAGCTCACCAGTAAGCGGCAATCAGCCCCAGCATTTT.

CDR3 sequence reads: CAWELGGTSGRARNEQFF. CDR3 coding DNA: TGTGCCTGGGAACTCGGAGGGACTAGCGGGAGGGCCCGGAATGAGCAGTTCTTC. The V call is TRBV30, the J call TRBJ2-1; TRBD2 matches 16 bases. Per germline, CDR1 GTSNPN and CDR2 SVGIG (reference sequence). The CDR3 runs 18 residues. Germline trimming cut 5 bases from V and 7 bases from J; bases unmatched to any gene: 14.

This chain links TRBV28 with TRBJ2-3, with D tentatively TRBD1 (5 bases). The CDR3 has 12 residues. Germline CDR1 is MDHEN and CDR2 is SYDVKM. The V and J ends lost 5 bases and 5 bases respectively, with 8 bases between them. Here the CDR3 DNA reads TGTGCCAGCAGTCCTACAGGAGATACGCAGTATTTT. Translation gives CASSPTGDTQYF. The variable domain in full, completed from reference TRBV28 and TRBJ2-3, reads DVKVTQSSRYLVKRTGEKVFLECVQDMDHENMFWYRQDPGLGLRLIYFSYDVKMKEKGDIPEGYSVSREKKERFSLILESASTNQTSMYLCASSPTGDTQYFGPGTRLTVL.

The chain couples TRBV5-4 to TRBJ2-3; 9 bases are a match to TRBD2. Germline CDR1 and CDR2: SGHNT and YYREEE (reference sequence). The CDR3 is made up of 14 amino acids. The ends lost 5 bases at V and 2 bases at J; junction bases unmatched: 3. The CDR3 DNA reads as TGTGCCAGCAGGAAGCGGGAGGTCACAGATACGCAGTATTTT. Amino acids: CASRKREVTDTQYF.

This sequence joins TRBV14 and TRBJ2-5, with no clear D. The CDR3 covers 14 residues. The V end was cut by 4 bases, the J end by 7 bases, with 16 bases between. Germline CDR1 is SGHDN and CDR2 is FVKESK. CDR3 sequence: CASSPIWGPGTQYF. As DNA, the CDR3 is TGTGCCAGCAGCCCGATCTGGGGTCCCGGGACCCAGTACTTC.

The chain is built from TRBV12-5 and TRBJ2-5, with 9 bases lining up with TRBD2. The germline gives CDR1 LGHNT, CDR2 FRNRAP. Trimming at V came to 1 base and at J to 5 bases, leaving 11 bases not matched to a gene. The CDR3 loop spans 17 amino acids. Here the CDR3 DNA reads TGTGCTAGTGGTTTGGCCCTCCCGGGACTAGCTACGGAGACCCAGTACTTC. Protein: CASGLALPGLATETQYF.

The count of this clone is one. The chain employs TRBV9 and TRBJ2-1; 9 bases agree with TRBD2. Germline CDR1 SGDLS, CDR2 YYNGEE. V trimming: 3 bases; J trimming: 4 bases; junction bases outside the gene matches: 5. The CDR3 is 15 residues long. CDR3 sequence: CASSESGRPYNEQFF. Written as DNA, the CDR3 is TGTGCCAGCAGCGAGAGCGGGAGGCCGTACAATGAGCAGTTCTTC.

This chain joins TRBV10-3 and TRBJ2-7, with D uncertain. V gave up 0 bases and J gave up 3 bases, with 6 bases separating them. The CDR3 contains 13 residues. CDR1 and CDR2 (germline): ENHRY, SYGVKD. CDR3 coding DNA: TGTGCCATCAGTGAGTCAAAGGACTACGAGCAGTACTTC. Amino acid sequence: CAISESKDYEQYF.

V usage is TRBV11-3 and J usage is TRBJ2-5; 9 bases line up with TRBD1. Germline V lookup: CDR1 SGHNT, CDR2 YENEEA. The CDR3 extends over 16 amino acids. Germline trimming cut 5 bases from V and 6 bases from J; bases unmatched to any gene: 13. The CDR3 DNA reads as TGTGCCAGCAGCCAGGGGGGAAACAGGGGGCGGAAGACCCAGTACTTC. Its protein product is CASSQGGNRGRKTQYF.

The genes are TRBV28 and TRBJ1-2; D gene uncertain. V lost 6 bases, J lost 1 base, and 12 bases lay in between. The germline CDR1 and CDR2 sequences are MDHEN and SYDVKM. The CDR3 length is 14 residues. CDR3 coding DNA: TGTGCCAGCAGGACCTTTACACTTAACTATGGCTACACCTTC. Its translation: CASRTFTLNYGYTF.

The rearrangement joins TRBV5-5 to TRBJ2-5, with 12 bases lining up with TRBD2. There are 15 residues in the CDR3. The V and J ends lost 2 bases and 5 bases, in that order; junction bases with no gene match: 4. In germline, CDR1 is SGHKS, CDR2 YYEKEE (reference sequence). This chain's CDR3 is CASSFRLAGEETQYF. CDR3 sequence (DNA): TGTGCCAGCAGCTTCCGACTAGCGGGGGAGGAGACCCAGTACTTC.

This chain uses TRBV28 with TRBJ2-7; possibly TRBD1 for D (5 bases). Between the trimmed V and J ends, which lost 2 bases and 6 bases, there was a span of 11 bases. Germline V gene sequence: CDR1 MDHEN, CDR2 SYDVKM. This CDR3 is built from 13 residues. The CDR3 region has the DNA TGTGCCAGCAGTTTAAGACAGCCTTTCGAGCAGTACTTC. Its translation is CASSLRQPFEQYF.

This chain uses TRBV19 with TRBJ2-3; TRBD2 aligns across 10 bases. The CDR3 is made up of 15 amino acids. Germline V lookup: CDR1 LNHDA, CDR2 SQIVND (reference sequence). After removal of 3 bases from V and 1 base from J, the junction contained 1 base not matched to a gene. In DNA, the CDR3 is TGTGCCAGTAGTATCGGGACTAGCGGCACAGATACGCAGTATTTT. Its protein product is CASSIGTSGTDTQYF.

This chain uses TRBV5-5 with TRBJ2-4; D is uncertain. The germline CDR1 and CDR2 sequences are SGHKS and YYEKEE (reference sequence). This CDR3 has 14 residues. V lost 2 bases to trimming and J lost 0 bases, with 6 bases between them. The CDR3 is CASSFSLAKNIQYF. CDR3 in DNA: TGTGCCAGCAGCTTTTCTCTAGCCAAAAACATTCAGTACTTC.

This chain joins TRBV5-1 and TRBJ1-2; perhaps TRBD1 as D (5 bases). Between the trimmed V and J ends, which lost 0 bases and 0 bases, there was a span of 9 bases. CDR1 is SGHRS, CDR2 YFSETQ, per germline. The CDR3 extends over 15 amino acids. Here the CDR3 reads CASSLGQSANYGYTF. CDR3 in DNA: TGCGCCAGCAGCTTGGGACAGAGCGCTAACTATGGCTACACCTTC. The variable domain in full, completed from reference TRBV5-1 and TRBJ1-2, reads KAGVTQTPRYLIKTRGQQVTLSCSPISGHRSVSWYQQTPGQGLQFLFEYFSETQRNKGNFPGRFSGRQFSNSRSEMNVSTLELGDSALYLCASSLGQSANYGYTFGSGTRLTVV.

The gene calls are TRBV29-1 and TRBJ1-5; a weak D match, TRBD1 (5 bases). CDR1 is SQVTM, CDR2 ANQGSEA, per germline. V was trimmed by 4 bases and J by 2 bases, leaving 9 bases between them. This CDR3 is 13 amino acids long. The CDR3 is CSVGGEGNQPQHF. In nucleotides, the CDR3 is TGCAGCGTTGGAGGGGAGGGCAATCAGCCCCAGCATTTT.

The rearrangement joins TRBV5-1 to TRBJ2-3, with D possibly matching TRBD2 (6 bases). This CDR3 has 15 residues. Germline-derived CDR1 and CDR2 are SGHRS and YFSETQ. V lost 4 bases and J 1 base, leaving 13 bases between the germline ends. CDR3 in amino acids: CASSVGSRGTDTQYF. The CDR3 DNA follows: TGCGCCAGCAGCGTCGGGAGTCGGGGCACAGATACGCAGTATTTT.

This clone was seen only once. V and J are TRBV7-2 and TRBJ2-1, with D uncertain. Trimming took 5 bases from V and 6 from J, leaving 11 bases between them. Germline V lookup: CDR1 SGHTA, CDR2 FQGNSA. The CDR3 has 13 residues. The CDR3 here is CASSQSQSNEQFF. The DNA for the CDR3 is TGTGCCAGCAGCCAGTCGCAGAGCAATGAGCAGTTCTTC.

This sequence joins TRBV9 and TRBJ2-7; 8 bases fit TRBD1. This CDR3 spans 17 amino acids. Trimming cost V 3 bases and J 2 bases; bases outside gene matches: 13. Germline-derived CDR1 and CDR2 are SGDLS and YYNGEE. The CDR3 DNA is TGTGCCAGCAGCGGACCGCACCCGACAGGGGACCCCTACGAGCAGTACTTC. Encoded protein: CASSGPHPTGDPYEQYF.

This clone appeared once. The chain carries TRBV11-2 and TRBJ2-6, with unresolved D. The germline CDR1 and CDR2 sequences are SGHAT and FQNNGV. V was clipped by 0 bases and J by 3 bases, with 6 bases between them. CDR3 length: 15 amino acids. This chain's CDR3 is CASSLERLGANVLTF. In DNA form, the CDR3 reads TGTGCCAGCAGCTTAGAGCGGCTTGGGGCCAACGTCCTGACTTTC.

The chain carries TRBV2 and TRBJ2-3; tentative D call: TRBD1 (5 bases). CDR3 length: 14 amino acids. From germline, CDR1 is SNHLY and CDR2 FYNNEI. V lost 10 bases, J lost 2 bases, and 16 bases lay in between. The CDR3 sequence is CATLWAGSTDTQYF. Here the CDR3 DNA reads TGTGCCACCCTTTGGGCAGGGTCCACAGATACGCAGTATTTT.

The chain has TRBV5-4 and TRBJ2-7, with 10 bases that match TRBD1. There are 15 residues in the CDR3. With V trimmed by 4 bases and J by 3 bases, 7 bases remained unmatched. Per germline, CDR1 SGHNT and CDR2 YYREEE (reference sequence). CDR3 coding DNA: TGTGCCAGCAGCCAAGGACAGGGGGGCTACTACGAGCAGTACTTC. Translating it yields CASSQGQGGYYEQYF.